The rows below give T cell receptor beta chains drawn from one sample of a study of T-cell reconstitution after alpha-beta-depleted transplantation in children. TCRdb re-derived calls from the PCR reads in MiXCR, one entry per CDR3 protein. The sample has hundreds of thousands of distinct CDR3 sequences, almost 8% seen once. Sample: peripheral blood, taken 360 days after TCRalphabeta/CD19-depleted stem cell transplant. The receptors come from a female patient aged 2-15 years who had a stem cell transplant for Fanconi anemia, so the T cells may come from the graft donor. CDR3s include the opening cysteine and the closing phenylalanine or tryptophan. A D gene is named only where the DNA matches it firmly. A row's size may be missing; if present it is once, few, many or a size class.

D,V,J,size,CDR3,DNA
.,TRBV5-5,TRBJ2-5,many,CASSLVSMLMETQYF,TGTGCCAGCAGCTTGGTCTCCATGCTCATGGAGACCCAGTACTTC
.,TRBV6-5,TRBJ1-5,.,CASSRGLNNQPQHF,TGTGCCAGCAGTCGAGGACTTAACAATCAGCCCCAGCATTTT
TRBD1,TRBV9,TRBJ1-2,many,CASSIGTDYGYTF,TGTGCCAGCAGCATCGGGACAGATTATGGCTACACCTTC
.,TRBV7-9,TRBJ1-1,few,CASSRQTGSRTEAFF,TGTGCCAGCAGCCGCCAAACAGGGAGTCGCACTGAAGCTTTCTTT
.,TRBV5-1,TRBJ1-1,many,CASSPIKARTDTEAFF,TGCGCCAGCAGCCCCATTAAGGCCCGGACAGACACTGAAGCTTTCTTT
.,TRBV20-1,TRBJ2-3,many,CSAGGAGVTDTQYF,TGCAGTGCAGGAGGAGCGGGCGTCACAGATACGCAGTATTTT
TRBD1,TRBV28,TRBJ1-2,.,CASRRQGSSANYGYTF,TGTGCCAGCAGACGACAGGGGTCATCAGCTAACTATGGCTACACCTTC
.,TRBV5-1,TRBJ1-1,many,CASSSTMVDTEAFF,TGCGCCAGCAGCTCCACCATGGTAGACACTGAAGCTTTCTTT
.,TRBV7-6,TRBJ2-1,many,CASSLGGAHNEQFF,TGTGCCAGCAGCTTAGGGGGGGCCCACAATGAGCAGTTCTTC
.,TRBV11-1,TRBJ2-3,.,CASSLPPRGLADTQYF,TGTGCCAGCAGCTTACCCCCGCGGGGTTTGGCAGATACGCAGTATTTT
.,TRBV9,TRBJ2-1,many,CASSTTGLIGDEQFF,TGTGCCAGCAGCACCACGGGTCTAATAGGGGATGAGCAGTTCTTC
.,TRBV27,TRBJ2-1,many,CASSFYEYNEQFF,TGTGCCAGCAGTTTCTATGAGTACAATGAGCAGTTCTTC
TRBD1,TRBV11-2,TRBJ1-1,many,CASSSLQGMKAEAFF,TGTGCCAGCAGCTCCTTACAGGGGATGAAGGCTGAAGCTTTCTTT
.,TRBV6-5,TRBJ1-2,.,CASTNAANGYTF,TGTGCCAGCACCAACGCTGCGAATGGCTACACCTTC
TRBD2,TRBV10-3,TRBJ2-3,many,CAISEVASAGGRVDTQYF,TGTGCCATCAGTGAAGTAGCGTCGGCGGGGGGCCGGGTGGATACGCAGTATTTT
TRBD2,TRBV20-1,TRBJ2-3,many,CSARDPLAGGLYTQYF,TGCAGTGCTAGAGATCCGCTAGCGGGGGGGCTATATACGCAGTATTTT
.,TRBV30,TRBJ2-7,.,CAWRRGYEQYF,TGTGCCTGGAGGAGGGGGTACGAGCAGTACTTC
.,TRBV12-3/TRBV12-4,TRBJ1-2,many,CASSAQGIPTNYGYTF,TGTGCCAGCAGTGCCCAGGGAATACCCACTAACTATGGCTACACCTTC
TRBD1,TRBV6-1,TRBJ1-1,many,CASSDEQGAGGTEALF,TGTGCCAGCAGTGATGAGCAGGGGGCAGGTGGTACTGAAGCTCTCTTT
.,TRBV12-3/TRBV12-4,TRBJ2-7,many,CASKGLLTYEQYF,TGTGCCAGCAAGGGGTTGCTTACCTACGAGCAGTACTTC
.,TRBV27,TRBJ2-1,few,CDPGSQPDRHNEQFF,TGTGACCCCGGAAGTCAACCCGACAGGCACAATGAGCAGTTCTTC
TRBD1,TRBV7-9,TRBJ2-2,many,CASSLPGGITGELFF,TGTGCCAGCAGCTTACCAGGGGGCATCACCGGGGAGCTGTTTTTT
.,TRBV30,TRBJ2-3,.,CAWGQGDPTDTQYF,TGTGCCTGGGGGCAAGGGGACCCCACAGATACGCAGTATTTT
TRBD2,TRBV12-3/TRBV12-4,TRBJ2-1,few,CASSLSPWRGAYNEQFF,TGTGCCAGCAGCCTCTCTCCATGGCGGGGGGCCTACAATGAGCAGTTCTTC
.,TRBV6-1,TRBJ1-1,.,CASSKHKERTTDTEAFF,TGTGCCAGCAGCAAGCATAAAGAACGGACAACCGACACTGAAGCTTTCTTT
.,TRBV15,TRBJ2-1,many,CATSRDLGGEQFF,TGTGCCACCAGCAGAGATCTTGGGGGGGAGCAGTTCTTC
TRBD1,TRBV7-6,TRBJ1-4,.,CASSTTGATNEKLFF,TGTGCCAGCAGCACCACAGGGGCAACTAATGAAAAACTGTTTTTT
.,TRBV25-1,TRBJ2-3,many,CASSEGHEADTQYF,TGTGCCAGCAGTGAAGGGCACGAGGCAGATACGCAGTATTTT
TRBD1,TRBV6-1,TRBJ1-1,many,CASRDRDEMVTEAFF,TGTGCCAGCAGAGACAGGGATGAGATGGTCACTGAAGCTTTCTTT
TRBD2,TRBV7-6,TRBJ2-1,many,CASSLVPILAVSYNEQFF,TGTGCCAGCAGCTTAGTCCCGATTCTAGCGGTCTCCTACAATGAGCAGTTCTTC
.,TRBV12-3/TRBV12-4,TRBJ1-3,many,CASSFFGGTGNTIYF,TGTGCCAGCAGTTTTTTCGGGGGGACTGGAAACACCATATATTTT
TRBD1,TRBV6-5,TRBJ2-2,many,CASSPVRDRVDTGELFF,TGTGCCAGCAGTCCGGTCCGGGACAGGGTAGACACCGGGGAGCTGTTTTTT
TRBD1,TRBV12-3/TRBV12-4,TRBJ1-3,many,CAWGPDRGLSTIYF,TGTGCCTGGGGGCCGGACAGGGGCCTTAGCACCATATATTTT
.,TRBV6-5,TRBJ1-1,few,CASSQANGRVEAFF,TGTGCCAGCAGCCAGGCCAATGGAAGGGTAGAAGCTTTCTTT
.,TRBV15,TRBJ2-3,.,CATSPLISTDTQYF,TGTGCCACCAGCCCACTTATTTCCACAGATACGCAGTATTTT
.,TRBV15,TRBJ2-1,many,CATSRDLPAGRSNEQFF,TGTGCCACCAGCAGAGATCTTCCAGCAGGGCGGAGCAATGAGCAGTTCTTC
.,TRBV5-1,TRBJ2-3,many,CASSLARGALSTDTQYF,TGCGCCAGCAGCTTGGCCCGAGGGGCCCTTAGCACAGATACGCAGTATTTT
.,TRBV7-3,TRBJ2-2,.,CASSPAAGELFF,TGTGCCAGCAGCCCAGCAGCCGGGGAGCTGTTTTTT
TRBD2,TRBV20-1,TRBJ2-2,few,CSARLAGGGPGELFF,TGCAGTGCTAGACTAGCGGGAGGGGGACCCGGGGAGCTGTTTTTT
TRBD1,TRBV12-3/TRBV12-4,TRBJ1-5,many,CASRTGTANQPQHF,TGTGCCAGCAGGACCGGGACAGCTAATCAGCCCCAGCATTTT
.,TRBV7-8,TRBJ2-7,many,CASSLDWSYEQYF,TGTGCCAGCAGCTTAGATTGGAGCTACGAGCAGTACTTC
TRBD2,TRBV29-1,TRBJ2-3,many,CSVGRLAGGPGTQYF,TGCAGCGTTGGACGGCTAGCGGGGGGGCCTGGTACGCAGTATTTT
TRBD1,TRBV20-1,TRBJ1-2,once,CSASLGQGYGYTF,TGCAGTGCGAGCCTAGGACAGGGGTATGGCTACACCTTC
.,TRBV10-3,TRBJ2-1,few,CAISEYRTDVYNEQFF,TGTGCCATCAGTGAGTATAGGACAGACGTTTACAATGAGCAGTTCTTC
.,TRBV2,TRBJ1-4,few,CASLINEKLFF,TGTGCCAGCCTCATAAATGAAAAACTGTTTTTT
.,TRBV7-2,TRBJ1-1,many,CASRIFDGANTEAFF,TGTGCCAGCAGGATATTCGACGGGGCAAACACTGAAGCTTTCTTT
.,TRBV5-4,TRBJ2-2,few,CASSLDYTGELFF,TGTGCCAGCAGCTTGGATTACACCGGGGAGCTGTTTTTT
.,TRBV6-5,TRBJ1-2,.,CASRYSPRDGDYGYTF,TGTGCCAGCAGATATTCCCCACGGGACGGCGACTATGGCTACACCTTC
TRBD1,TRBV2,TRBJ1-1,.,CASRDRGWTEAFF,TGTGCCAGCAGGGACAGGGGATGGACTGAAGCTTTCTTT
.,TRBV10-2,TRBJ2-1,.,CASSDAPGPYNEQFF,TGCGCCAGCAGTGACGCACCGGGACCTTATAATGAGCAGTTCTTC
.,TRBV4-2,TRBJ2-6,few,CASSQDFGDPGANVLTF,TGTGCCAGCAGCCAAGATTTCGGGGATCCTGGGGCCAACGTCCTGACTTTC
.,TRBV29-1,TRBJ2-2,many,CSVEDWDTGELFF,TGCAGCGTTGAAGATTGGGACACCGGGGAGCTGTTTTTT
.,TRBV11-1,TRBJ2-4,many,CASSTTGTLKNIQYF,TGTGCCAGCAGCACAACCGGGACGCTCAAAAACATTCAGTACTTC
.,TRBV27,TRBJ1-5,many,CASSCPNRNQPQHF,TGTGCCAGCAGTTGCCCCAACCGAAATCAGCCCCAGCATTTT
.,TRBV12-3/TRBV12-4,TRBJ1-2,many,CASSLNVAYGYTF,TGTGCCAGCAGTTTAAACGTAGCCTATGGCTACACCTTC
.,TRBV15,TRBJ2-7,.,CATSRDLRRAYEQYF,TGTGCCACCAGCAGAGATCTAAGGCGGGCCTACGAGCAGTACTTC
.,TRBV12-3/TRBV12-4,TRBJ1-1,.,CASSQRLRGTEAFF,TGTGCCAGCAGTCAGCGGCTTCGGGGAACTGAAGCTTTCTTT
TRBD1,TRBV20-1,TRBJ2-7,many,CSAESGTGFEQYF,TGCAGTGCCGAGTCAGGGACAGGGTTCGAGCAGTACTTC
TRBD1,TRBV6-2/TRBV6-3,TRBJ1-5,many,CASSQRTGRTNQPQHF,TGTGCCAGCAGTCAAAGGACAGGAAGAACAAATCAGCCCCAGCATTTT
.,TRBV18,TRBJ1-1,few,CASSPRKNSMNTEAFF,TGTGCCAGCTCACCTCGAAAAAATTCTATGAACACTGAAGCTTTCTTT